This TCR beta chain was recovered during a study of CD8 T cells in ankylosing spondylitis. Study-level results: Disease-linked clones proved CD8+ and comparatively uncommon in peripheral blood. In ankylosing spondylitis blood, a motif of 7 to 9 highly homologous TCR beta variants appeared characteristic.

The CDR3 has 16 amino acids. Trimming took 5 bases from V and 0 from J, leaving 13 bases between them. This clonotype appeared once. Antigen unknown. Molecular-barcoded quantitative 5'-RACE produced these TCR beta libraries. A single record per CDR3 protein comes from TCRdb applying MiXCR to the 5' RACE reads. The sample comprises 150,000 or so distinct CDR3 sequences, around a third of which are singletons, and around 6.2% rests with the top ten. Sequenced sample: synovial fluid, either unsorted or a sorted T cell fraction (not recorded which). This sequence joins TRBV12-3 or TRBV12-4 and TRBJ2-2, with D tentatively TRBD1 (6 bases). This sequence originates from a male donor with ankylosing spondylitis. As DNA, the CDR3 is TGTGCCAGCAGTCCGGGACACACTGCGAACACCGGGGAGCTGTTTTTT. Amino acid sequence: CASSPGHTANTGELFF.